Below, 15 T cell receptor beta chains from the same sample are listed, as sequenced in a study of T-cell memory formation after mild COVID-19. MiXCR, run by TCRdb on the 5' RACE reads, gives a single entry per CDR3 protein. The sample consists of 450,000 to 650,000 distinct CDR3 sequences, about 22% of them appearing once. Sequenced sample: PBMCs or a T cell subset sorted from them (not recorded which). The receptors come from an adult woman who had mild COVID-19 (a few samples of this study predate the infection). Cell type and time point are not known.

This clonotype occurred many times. The CDR3 sequence: CASSLDRTSTDTQYF. DNA of the CDR3: TGTGCCAGCAGCTTAGACCGGACCAGCACAGATACGCAGTATTTT. The chain recombines TRBV7-2 with TRBJ2-3; no reliable D call. Germline CDR1 and CDR2: SGHTA and FQGNSA. The CDR3 covers 15 residues. Trimming left V 1 base short and J 0 bases short, with 8 bases between.

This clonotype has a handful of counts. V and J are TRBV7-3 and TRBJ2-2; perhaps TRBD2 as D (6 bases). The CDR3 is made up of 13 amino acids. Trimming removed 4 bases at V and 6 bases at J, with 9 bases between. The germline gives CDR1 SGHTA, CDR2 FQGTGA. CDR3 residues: CASSSGGAGELFF. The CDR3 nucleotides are TGTGCCAGCAGCTCCGGAGGGGCCGGGGAGCTGTTTTTT.

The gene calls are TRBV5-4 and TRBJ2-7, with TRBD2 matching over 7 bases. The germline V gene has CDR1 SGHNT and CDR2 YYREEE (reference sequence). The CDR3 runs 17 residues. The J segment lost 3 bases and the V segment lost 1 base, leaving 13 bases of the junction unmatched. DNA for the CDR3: TGTGCCAGCAGCTTGCGGCCGCCTAGCGGTATACTCTACGAGCAGTACTTC. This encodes CASSLRPPSGILYEQYF.

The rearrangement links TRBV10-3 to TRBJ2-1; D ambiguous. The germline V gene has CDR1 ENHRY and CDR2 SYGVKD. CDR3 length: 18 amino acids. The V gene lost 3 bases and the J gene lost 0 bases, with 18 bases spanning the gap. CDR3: CAISEDPLAESSYNEQFF. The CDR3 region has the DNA TGTGCCATCAGTGAAGACCCCTTGGCAGAGAGCTCCTACAATGAGCAGTTCTTC.

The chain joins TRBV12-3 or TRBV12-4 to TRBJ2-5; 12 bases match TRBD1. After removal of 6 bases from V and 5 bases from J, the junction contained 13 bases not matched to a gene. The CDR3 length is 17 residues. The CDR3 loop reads CASRRDRGRRGSETQYF. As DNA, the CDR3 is TGTGCCAGCAGACGGGACAGGGGGCGCCGAGGGAGCGAGACCCAGTACTTC.

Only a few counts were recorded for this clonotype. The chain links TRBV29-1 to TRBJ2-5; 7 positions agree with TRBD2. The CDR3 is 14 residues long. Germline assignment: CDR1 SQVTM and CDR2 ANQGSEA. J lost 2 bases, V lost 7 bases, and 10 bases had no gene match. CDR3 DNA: TGCAGCGGTTCTAGAGCGGGGAGACAAGAGACCCAGTACTTC. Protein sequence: CSGSRAGRQETQYF.

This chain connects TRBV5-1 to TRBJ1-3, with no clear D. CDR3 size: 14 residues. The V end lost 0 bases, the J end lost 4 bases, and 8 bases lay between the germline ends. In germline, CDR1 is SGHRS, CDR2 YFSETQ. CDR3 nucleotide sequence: TGCGCCAGCAGCTTGGGGGATCGCGGAAACACCATATATTTT. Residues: CASSLGDRGNTIYF. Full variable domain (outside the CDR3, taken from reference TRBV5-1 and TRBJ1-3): KAGVTQTPRYLIKTRGQQVTLSCSPISGHRSVSWYQQTPGQGLQFLFEYFSETQRNKGNFPGRFSGRQFSNSRSEMNVSTLELGDSALYLCASSLGDRGNTIYFGEGSWLTVV.

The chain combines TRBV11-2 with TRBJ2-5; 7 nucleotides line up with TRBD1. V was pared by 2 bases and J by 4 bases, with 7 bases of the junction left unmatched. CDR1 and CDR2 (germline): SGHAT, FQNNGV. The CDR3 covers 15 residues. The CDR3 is CASSLNYAGGETQYF. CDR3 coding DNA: TGTGCCAGCAGCTTAAATTACGCAGGGGGAGAGACCCAGTACTTC.

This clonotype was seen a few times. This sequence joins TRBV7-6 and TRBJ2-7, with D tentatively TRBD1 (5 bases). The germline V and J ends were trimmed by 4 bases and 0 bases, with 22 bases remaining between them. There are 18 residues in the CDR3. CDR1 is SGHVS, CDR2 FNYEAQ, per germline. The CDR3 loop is CASSSPQPGRSDSYEQYF. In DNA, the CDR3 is TGTGCCAGCAGCTCCCCCCAGCCAGGGCGCTCGGACTCCTACGAGCAGTACTTC.

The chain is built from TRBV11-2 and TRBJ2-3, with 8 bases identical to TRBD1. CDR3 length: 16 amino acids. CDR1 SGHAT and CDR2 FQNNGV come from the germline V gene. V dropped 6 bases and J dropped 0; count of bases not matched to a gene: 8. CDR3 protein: CASRRNRGVSTDTQYF. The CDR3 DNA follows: TGTGCCAGCAGAAGAAACAGGGGGGTAAGCACAGATACGCAGTATTTT. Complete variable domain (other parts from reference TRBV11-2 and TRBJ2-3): EAGVAQSPRYKIIEKRQSVAFWCNPISGHATLYWYQQILGQGPKLLIQFQNNGVVDDSQLPKDRFSAERLKGVDSTLKIQPAKLEDSAVYLCASRRNRGVSTDTQYFGPGTRLTVL.

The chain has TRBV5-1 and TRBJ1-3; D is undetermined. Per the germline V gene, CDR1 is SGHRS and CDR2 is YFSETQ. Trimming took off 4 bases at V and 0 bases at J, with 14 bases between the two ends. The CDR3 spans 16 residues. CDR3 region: CASSPSGRDSGNTIYF. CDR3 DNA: TGCGCCAGCAGCCCCAGTGGACGGGACTCTGGAAACACCATATATTTT.

The CDR3 here is CASSPTMGAGVLQETQYF. DNA for the CDR3: TGTGCCAGCAGCCCTACTATGGGAGCGGGAGTCCTTCAAGAGACCCAGTACTTC. The rearrangement joins TRBV3-1 to TRBJ2-5; 8 bases line up with TRBD2. V shed 4 bases and J 2 bases; nucleotides not matched to a gene: 15. In germline, CDR1 is LGHDT, CDR2 YNNKEL (reference sequence). This CDR3 has 18 amino acids.

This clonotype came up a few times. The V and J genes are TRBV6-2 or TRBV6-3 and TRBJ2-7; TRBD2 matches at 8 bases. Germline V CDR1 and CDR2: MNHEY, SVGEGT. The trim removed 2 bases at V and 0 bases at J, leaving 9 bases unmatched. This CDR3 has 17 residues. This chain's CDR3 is CASSYELAAQSSYEQYF. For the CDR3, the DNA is TGTGCCAGCAGTTACGAACTAGCGGCCCAGAGCTCCTACGAGCAGTACTTC.

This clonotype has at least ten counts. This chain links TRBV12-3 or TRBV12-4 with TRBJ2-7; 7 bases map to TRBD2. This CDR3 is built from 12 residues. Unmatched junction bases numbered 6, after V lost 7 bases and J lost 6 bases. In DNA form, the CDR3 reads TGTGCCAGCACCCGGGGGGTTCTCGAGCAGTACTTC. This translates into CASTRGVLEQYF.

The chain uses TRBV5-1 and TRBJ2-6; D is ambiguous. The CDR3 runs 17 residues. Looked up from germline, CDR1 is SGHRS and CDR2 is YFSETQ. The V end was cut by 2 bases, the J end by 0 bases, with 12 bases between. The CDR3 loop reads CASSFGRTSSGANVLTF. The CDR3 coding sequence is TGCGCCAGCAGCTTCGGACGGACCAGCTCTGGGGCCAACGTCCTGACTTTC.